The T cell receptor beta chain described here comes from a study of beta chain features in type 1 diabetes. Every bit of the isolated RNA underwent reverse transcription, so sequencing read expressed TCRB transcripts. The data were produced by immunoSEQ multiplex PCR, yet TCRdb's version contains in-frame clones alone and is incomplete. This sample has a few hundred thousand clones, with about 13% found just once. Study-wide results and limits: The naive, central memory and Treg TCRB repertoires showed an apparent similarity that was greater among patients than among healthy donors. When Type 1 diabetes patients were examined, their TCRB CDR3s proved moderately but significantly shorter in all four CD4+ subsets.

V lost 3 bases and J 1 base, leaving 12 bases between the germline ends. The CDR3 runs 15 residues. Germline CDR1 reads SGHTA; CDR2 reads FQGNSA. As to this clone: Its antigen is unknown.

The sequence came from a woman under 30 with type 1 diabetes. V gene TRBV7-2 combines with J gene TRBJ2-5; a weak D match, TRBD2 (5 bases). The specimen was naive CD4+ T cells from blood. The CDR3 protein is CASSLTRARQETQYF. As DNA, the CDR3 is TGTGCCAGCAGCTTGACGAGGGCCCGCCAAGAGACCCAGTACTTC.